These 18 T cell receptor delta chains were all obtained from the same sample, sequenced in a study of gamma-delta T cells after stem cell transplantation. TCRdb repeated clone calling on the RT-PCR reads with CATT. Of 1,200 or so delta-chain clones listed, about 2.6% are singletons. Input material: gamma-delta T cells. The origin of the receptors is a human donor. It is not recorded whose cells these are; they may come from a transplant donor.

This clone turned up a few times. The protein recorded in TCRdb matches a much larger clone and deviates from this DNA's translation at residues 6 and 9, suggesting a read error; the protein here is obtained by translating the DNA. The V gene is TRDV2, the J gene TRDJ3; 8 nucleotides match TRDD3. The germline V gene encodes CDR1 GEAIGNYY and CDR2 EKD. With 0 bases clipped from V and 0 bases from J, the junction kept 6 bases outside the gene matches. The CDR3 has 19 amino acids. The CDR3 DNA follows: TGTGCCTGTGACACCGCTGGGGGACTGAGCTCCTGGGACACCCGACAGATGTTTTTC. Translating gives CACDTAGGLSSWDTRQMFF.

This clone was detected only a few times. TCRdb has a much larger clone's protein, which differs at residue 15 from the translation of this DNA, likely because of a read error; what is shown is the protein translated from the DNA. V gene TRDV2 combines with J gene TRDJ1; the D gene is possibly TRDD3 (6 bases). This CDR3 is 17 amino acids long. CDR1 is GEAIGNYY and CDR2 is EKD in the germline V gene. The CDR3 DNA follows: TGTGCCTGTGACACCGTCGGGGGACCTATGTACACCGATAAACCCATCTTT. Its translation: CACDTVGGPMYTDKPIF.

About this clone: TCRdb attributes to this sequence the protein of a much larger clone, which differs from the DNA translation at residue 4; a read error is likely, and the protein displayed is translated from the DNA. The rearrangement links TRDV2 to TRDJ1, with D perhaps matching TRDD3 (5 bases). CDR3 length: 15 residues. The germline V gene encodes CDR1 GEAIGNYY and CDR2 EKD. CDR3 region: CACGTVGELRDKLIF. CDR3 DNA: TGTGCCTGTGGCACCGTCGGGGAGCTAAGGGATAAACTCATCTTT.

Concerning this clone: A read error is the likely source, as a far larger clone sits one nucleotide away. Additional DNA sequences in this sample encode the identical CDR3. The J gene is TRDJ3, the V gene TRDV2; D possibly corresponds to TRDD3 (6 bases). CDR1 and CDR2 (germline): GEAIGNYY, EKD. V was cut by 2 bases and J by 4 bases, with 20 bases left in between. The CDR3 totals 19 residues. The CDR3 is CACDRVAGESSWDTRQMFF. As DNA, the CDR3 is TGTGCCTGTGACAGAGTGGCTGGGGAAAGCTCATGGGACACCCGACAGATGTTTTTC.

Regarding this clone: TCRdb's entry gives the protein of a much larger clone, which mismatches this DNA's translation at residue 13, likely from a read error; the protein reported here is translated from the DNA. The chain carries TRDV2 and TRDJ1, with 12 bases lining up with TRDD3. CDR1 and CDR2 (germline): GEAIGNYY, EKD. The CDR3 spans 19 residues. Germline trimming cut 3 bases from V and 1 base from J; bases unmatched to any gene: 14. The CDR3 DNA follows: TGTGCCTGTGACTCTCTACTGGGGGATACCAGGGGGTTCACCGATAAACTCATCTTT. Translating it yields CACDSLLGDTRGFTDKLIF.

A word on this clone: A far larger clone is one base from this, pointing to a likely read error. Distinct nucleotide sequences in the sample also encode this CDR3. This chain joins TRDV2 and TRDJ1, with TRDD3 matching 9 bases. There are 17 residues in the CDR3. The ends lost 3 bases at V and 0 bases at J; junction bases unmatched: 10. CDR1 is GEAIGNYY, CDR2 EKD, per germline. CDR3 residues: CACDALLGDTYTDKLIF. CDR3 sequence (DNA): TGTGCCTGTGACGCCCTACTAGGGGATACGTACACCGATAAACTCATCTTT.

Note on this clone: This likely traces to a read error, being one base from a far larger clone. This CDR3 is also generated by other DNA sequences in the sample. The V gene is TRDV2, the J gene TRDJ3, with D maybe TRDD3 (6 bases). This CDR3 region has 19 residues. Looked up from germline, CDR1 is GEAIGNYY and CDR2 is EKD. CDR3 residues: CACDRVAGESSWDTRQMFF. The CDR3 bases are TGTGCCTGTGACAGAGTGGCTGGGGAAAGCTCCTGGGACACCAGACAGATGTTTTTC.

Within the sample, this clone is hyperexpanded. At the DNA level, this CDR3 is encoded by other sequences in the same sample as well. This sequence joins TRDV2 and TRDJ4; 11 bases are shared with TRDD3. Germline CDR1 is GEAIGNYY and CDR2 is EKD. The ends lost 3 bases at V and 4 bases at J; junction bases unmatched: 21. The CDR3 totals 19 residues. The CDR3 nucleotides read TGTGCCTGTGACGAAATCAATCTACTGGGGGATAAAGGCAGACAACCCCTGATCTTT. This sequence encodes CACDEINLLGDKGRQPLIF.

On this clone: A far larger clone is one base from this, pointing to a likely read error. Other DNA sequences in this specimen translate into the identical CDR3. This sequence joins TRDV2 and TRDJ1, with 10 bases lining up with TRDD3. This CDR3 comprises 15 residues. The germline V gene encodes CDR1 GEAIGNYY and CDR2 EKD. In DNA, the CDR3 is TGTGCTTGTGACGCCTTACTGGGGGATACCGATAAACTCATCTTT. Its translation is CACDALLGDTDKLIF.

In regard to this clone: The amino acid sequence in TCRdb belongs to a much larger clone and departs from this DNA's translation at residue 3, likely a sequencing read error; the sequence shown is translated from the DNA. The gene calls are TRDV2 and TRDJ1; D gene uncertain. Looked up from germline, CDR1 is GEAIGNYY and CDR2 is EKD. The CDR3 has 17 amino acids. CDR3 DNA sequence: TGTGCCCGTGACACCGTCCTCCGTCTCCCGCAAAACGATAAACTCATCTTT. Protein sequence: CARDTVLRLPQNDKLIF.

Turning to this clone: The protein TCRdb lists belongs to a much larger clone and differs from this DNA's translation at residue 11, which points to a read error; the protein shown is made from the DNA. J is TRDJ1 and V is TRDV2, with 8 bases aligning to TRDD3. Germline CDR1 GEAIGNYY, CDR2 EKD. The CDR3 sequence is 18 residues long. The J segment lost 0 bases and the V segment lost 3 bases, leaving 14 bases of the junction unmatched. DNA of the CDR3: TGTGCCTGTGACCCCGTGGTGGGGGATTCCCCGTACACCGATAAACTCATCTTT. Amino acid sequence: CACDPVVGDSPYTDKLIF.

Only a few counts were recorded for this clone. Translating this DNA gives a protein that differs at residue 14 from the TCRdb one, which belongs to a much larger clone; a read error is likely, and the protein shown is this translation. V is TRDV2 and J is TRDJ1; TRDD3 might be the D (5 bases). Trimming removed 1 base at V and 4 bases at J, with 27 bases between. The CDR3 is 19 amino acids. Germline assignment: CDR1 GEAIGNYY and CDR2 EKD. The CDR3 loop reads CACDTVEKIQRGSVDKLIF. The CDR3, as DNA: TGTGCCTGTGACACTGTTGAGAAAATTCAGCGGGGGTCGGTCGATAAACTCATCTTT.

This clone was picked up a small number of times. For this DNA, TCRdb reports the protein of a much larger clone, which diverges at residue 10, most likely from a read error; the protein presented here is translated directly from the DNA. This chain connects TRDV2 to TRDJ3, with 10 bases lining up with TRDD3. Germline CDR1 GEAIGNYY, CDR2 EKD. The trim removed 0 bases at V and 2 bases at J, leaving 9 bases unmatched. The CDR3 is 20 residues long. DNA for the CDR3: TGTGCCTGTGACACCGCAACTGGGGGATGCGCGACCTGGGACACCCGACAGATGTTTTTC. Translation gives CACDTATGGCATWDTRQMFF.

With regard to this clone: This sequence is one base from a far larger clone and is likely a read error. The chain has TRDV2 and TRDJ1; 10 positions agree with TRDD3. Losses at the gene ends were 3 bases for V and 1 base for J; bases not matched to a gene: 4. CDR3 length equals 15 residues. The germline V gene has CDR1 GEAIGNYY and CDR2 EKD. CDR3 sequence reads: CACDLLGDGTDKLIF. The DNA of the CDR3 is TGTGCCTGTGACCTACTGGGGGATGGCACCGATAAACTCATCTTT.

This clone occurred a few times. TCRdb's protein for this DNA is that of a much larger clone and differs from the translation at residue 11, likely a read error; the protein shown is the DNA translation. The CDR3 loop reads CACDTVDGGYRTDKLIF. The CDR3 DNA follows: TGTGCCTGTGACACCGTTGATGGGGGATATCGCACCGATAAACTCATCTTT. The V call is TRDV2, the J call TRDJ1, with 9 bases matching TRDD3. The CDR3 has 17 amino acids. Germline trimming cut 0 bases from V and 1 base from J; bases unmatched to any gene: 8. Per germline, CDR1 GEAIGNYY and CDR2 EKD.

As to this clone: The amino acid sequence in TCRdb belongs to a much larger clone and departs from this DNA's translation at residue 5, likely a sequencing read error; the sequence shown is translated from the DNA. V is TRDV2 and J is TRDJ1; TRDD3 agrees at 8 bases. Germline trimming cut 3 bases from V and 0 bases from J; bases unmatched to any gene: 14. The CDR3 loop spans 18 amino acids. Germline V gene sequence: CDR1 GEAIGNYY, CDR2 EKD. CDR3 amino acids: CACDLVVGDSLYTDKLIF. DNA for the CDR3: TGTGCCTGTGACCTCGTGGTGGGGGATTCCCTGTACACCGATAAACTCATCTTT.

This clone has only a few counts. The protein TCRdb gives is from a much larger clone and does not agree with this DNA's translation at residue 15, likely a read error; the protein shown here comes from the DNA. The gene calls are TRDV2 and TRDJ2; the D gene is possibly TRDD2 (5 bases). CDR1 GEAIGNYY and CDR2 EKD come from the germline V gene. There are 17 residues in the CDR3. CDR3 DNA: TGTGCCTGTGATCGCCTGACTTCCAAATCTTTGACAGCACAACCCTTCTTT. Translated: CACDRLTSKSLTAQPFF.

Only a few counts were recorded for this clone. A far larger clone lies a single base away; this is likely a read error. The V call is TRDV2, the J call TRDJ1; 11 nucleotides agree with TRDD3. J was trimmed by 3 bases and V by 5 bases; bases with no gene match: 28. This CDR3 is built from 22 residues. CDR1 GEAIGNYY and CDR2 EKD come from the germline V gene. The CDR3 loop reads CACGRLDGGYAIDPTRSDKLIF. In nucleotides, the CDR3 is TGTGCCTGTGGCCGCTTAGATGGGGGATACGCTATCGACCCGACTCGCTCCGATAAACTCATCTTT.